One and the same sample provided the 11 T cell receptor beta chains below, sequenced in a study of cytomegalovirus exposure and HLA in healthy donors. The PCR contained 60 Vbeta and 13 Jbeta primers. The repertoire was sequenced with immunoSEQ multiplex PCR; TCRdb's copy has only in-frame clones and lacks some. The table records about 93,000 clones, roughly 79% of them present only once. Sequenced material: PBMCs. These receptors were collected from a man aged 25-45 years in good health and CMV-seronegative.

The chain joins TRBV7-9 to TRBJ1-1; TRBD1 might be the D (6 bases). The germline V gene has CDR1 SEHNR and CDR2 FQNEAQ (reference sequence). The CDR3 sequence is 13 residues long. The V gene lost 5 bases and the J gene lost 2 bases, with 9 bases spanning the gap. In DNA, the CDR3 is TGTGCCAGCAGCCCACAGGGAAACACTGAAGCTTTCTTT. Its translation: CASSPQGNTEAFF.

A single count supports this clone. V is TRBV18 and J is TRBJ2-7, with 8 bases that match TRBD2. Germline V gives CDR1 KGHSH, CDR2 LQKENI. Trimming at V came to 3 bases and at J to 6 bases, leaving 4 bases not matched to a gene. CDR3 size: 13 residues. The CDR3 nucleotides are TGTGCCAGCTCACCGCAAGCGGGAGTCGAGCAGTACGTC. Encoded protein: CASSPQAGVEQYV.

V and J are TRBV9 and TRBJ2-3; 9 bases fit TRBD1. The CDR3 spans 16 residues. V lost 1 base, J lost 7 bases, and 10 bases stayed unmatched. CDR1 is SGDLS and CDR2 is YYNGEE in the germline V gene. The CDR3 here is CASSVWWTGVENTQYF. The CDR3 DNA sequence: TGTGCCAGCAGCGTATGGTGGACAGGGGTTGAAAATACGCAGTATTTT.

J is TRBJ2-1 and V is TRBV12-5; TRBD1 aligns across 9 bases. CDR1 is LGHNT and CDR2 is FRNRAP in the germline V gene. The CDR3 length is 15 residues. V shed 6 bases, J shed 5 bases, and the junction held 8 bases outside the gene matches. Here the CDR3 DNA reads TGTGCTAGTGGCCCTCGGGACAGGGCTCACAATGAGCAGTTCTTC. Protein sequence: CASGPRDRAHNEQFF.

The table lists this clone with a few counts. The chain recombines TRBV25-1 with TRBJ1-1; TRBD1 might be the D (6 bases). Germline V gene sequence: CDR1 MGHDK, CDR2 SYGVNS. The CDR3 totals 14 residues. The V gene lost 6 bases and the J gene lost 1 base, with 12 bases spanning the gap. The CDR3 spells CASRKTGTNTEAFF. The CDR3 DNA reads as TGTGCCAGCAGGAAAACAGGGACGAACACTGAAGCTTTCTTT.

The chain carries TRBV11-2 and TRBJ2-1; 8 bases are a match to TRBD1. Germline V gene data show CDR1 as SGHAT and CDR2 as FQNNGV. CDR3 size: 15 residues. Trimming removed 4 bases from V and 5 bases from J; junction bases left unmatched: 7. The CDR3 here is CASSSGTGDDNEQFF. The CDR3 coding sequence is TGTGCCAGCAGCTCCGGGACAGGAGATGACAATGAGCAGTTCTTC.

The chain recombines TRBV5-1 with TRBJ1-1; 10 bases map to TRBD1. V gave up 2 bases and J gave up 5 bases; unmatched junction bases: 3. Per the germline V gene, CDR1 is SGHRS and CDR2 is YFSETQ. This CDR3 is 14 amino acids long. CDR3 nucleotides: TGCGCCAGCAGCTTCGGACAGGGGGGAACTGAAGCTTTCTTT. Residues: CASSFGQGGTEAFF.

CDR3 sequence (DNA): TGCGCCAGCAGCCCACAGGGGGCGGGATATGGCTACACCTTC. Encoded protein: CASSPQGAGYGYTF. The chain links TRBV5-1 to TRBJ1-2; 9 bases align to TRBD1. Germline lookup yields CDR1 SGHRS and CDR2 YFSETQ. Germline trimming cut 4 bases from V and 5 bases from J; bases unmatched to any gene: 6. The CDR3 is 14 residues long.

The J gene is TRBJ2-7, the V gene TRBV27, with D possibly matching TRBD2 (6 bases). CDR3 length: 14 amino acids. Per the germline V gene, CDR1 is MNHEY and CDR2 is SMNVEV (reference sequence). CDR3 nucleotide sequence: TGTGCAAATAGCGGCGGGGAATACTCCTACGAGCAGTACGTC. Encoded protein: CANSGGEYSYEQYV.

This chain connects TRBV2 to TRBJ2-7, with 9 bases that match TRBD1. This CDR3 comprises 15 residues. Unmatched junction bases numbered 4, after V lost 4 bases and J lost 0 bases. CDR1 SNHLY and CDR2 FYNNEI come from the germline V gene. CDR3 coding DNA: TGTGCCAGCAGTGCCGGACAGGGGTTCTCCTACGAGCAGTACTTC. This encodes CASSAGQGFSYEQYF.

The chain is built from TRBV4-2 and TRBJ2-5; TRBD1 is a possible D gene (6 bases). Trimming removed 0 bases from V and 3 bases from J, with 11 bases in between. This CDR3 has 15 residues. Germline V gives CDR1 LGHNA, CDR2 YNFKEQ. The CDR3, as DNA: TGTGCCAGCAGCCAAGATAGGACAGCTGAAGAGACCCAGTACTTC. Its translation: CASSQDRTAEETQYF.